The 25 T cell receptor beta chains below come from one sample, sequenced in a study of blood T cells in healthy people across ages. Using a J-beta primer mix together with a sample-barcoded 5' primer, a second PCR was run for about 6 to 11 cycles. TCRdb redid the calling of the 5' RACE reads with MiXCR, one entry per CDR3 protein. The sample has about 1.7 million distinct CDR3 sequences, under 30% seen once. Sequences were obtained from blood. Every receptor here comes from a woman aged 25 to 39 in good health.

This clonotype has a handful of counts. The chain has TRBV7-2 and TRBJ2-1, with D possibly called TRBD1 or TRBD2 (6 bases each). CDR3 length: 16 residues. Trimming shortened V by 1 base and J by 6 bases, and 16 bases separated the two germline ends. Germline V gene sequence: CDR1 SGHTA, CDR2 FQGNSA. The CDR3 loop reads CASSLEGTGAANEQFF. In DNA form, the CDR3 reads TGTGCCAGCAGCTTAGAGGGGACGGGGGCCGCCAATGAGCAGTTCTTC.

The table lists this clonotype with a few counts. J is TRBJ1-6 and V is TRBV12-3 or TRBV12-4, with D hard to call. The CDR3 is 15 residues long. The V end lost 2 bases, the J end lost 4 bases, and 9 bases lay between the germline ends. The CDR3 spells CASSLRQDYNSPLHF. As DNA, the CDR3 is TGTGCCAGCAGTTTAAGGCAAGATTATAATTCACCCCTCCACTTT.

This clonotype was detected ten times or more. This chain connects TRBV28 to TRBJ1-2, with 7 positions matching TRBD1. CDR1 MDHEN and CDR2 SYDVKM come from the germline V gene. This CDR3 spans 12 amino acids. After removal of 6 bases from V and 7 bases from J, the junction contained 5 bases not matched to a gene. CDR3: CASRTGPGGYTF. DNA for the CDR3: TGTGCCAGCAGGACAGGGCCGGGTGGCTACACCTTC.

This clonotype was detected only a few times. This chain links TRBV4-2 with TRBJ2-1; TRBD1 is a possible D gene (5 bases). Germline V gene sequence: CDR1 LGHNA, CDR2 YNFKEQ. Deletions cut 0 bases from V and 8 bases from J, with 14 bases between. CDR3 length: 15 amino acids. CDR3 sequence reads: CASSQDLGRADEQFF. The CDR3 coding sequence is TGTGCCAGCAGCCAAGATTTGGGCAGGGCCGATGAGCAGTTCTTC.

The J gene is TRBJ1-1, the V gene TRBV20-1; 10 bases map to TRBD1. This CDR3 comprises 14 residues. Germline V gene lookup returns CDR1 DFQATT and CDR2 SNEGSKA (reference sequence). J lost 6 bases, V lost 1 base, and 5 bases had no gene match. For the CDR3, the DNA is TGCAGTGCTAGAGTAGGGACAGGGGTTTCTGAAGCTTTCTTT. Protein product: CSARVGTGVSEAFF.

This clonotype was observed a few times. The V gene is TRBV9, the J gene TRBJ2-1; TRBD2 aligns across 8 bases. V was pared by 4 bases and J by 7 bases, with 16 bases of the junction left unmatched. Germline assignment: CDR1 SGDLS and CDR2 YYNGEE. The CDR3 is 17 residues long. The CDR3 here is CASSPSWGAGGTNEQFF. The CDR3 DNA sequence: TGTGCCAGCAGCCCGAGTTGGGGGGCGGGAGGTACGAATGAGCAGTTCTTC.

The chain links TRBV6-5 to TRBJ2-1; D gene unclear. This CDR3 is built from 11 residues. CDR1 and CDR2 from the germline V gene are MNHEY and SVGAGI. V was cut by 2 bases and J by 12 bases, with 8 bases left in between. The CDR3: CASSYDNWQFF. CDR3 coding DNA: TGTGCCAGCAGTTACGACAATTGGCAGTTCTTC.

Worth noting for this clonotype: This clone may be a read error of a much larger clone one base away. As DNA, the CDR3 is TGTGCCAGCAGCTTATTTTCAGCCGCCAGGGGCCACGAGCAGTACTTC. Encoded protein: CASSLFSAARGHEQYF. This rearrangement joins TRBV7-2 to TRBJ2-1; weak D call: TRBD1 (6 bases). The J call may not be correct, given that the DNA end is closer to TRBJ2-7. The V gene's germline CDR1 is SGHTA and CDR2 FQGNSA. The CDR3 runs to 16 residues.

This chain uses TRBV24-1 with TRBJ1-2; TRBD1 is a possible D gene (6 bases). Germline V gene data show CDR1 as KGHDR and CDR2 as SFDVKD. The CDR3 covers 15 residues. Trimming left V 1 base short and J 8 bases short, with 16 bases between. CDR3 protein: CATSDFNNRDQGYTF. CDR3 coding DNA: TGTGCCACCAGTGATTTTAACAACAGGGATCAAGGCTACACCTTC.

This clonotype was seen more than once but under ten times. The CDR3 DNA is TGTGCCATCAGTGAGTCGGCGAGAACAGGGGGGGAGACCCAGTACTTC. This codes for CAISESARTGGETQYF. The chain recombines TRBV10-3 with TRBJ2-5; 8 positions match TRBD1. Germline values: CDR1 ENHRY, CDR2 SYGVKD. V lost 0 bases to trimming and J lost 5 bases; unmatched junction nucleotides: 8. CDR3 length equals 16 residues.

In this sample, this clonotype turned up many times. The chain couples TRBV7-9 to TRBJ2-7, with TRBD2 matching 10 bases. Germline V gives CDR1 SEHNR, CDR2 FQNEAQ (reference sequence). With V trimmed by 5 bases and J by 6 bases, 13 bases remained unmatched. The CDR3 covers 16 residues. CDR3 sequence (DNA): TGTGCCAGCAGCCGGACTAGCGGCACCGGGGGGATCGAGCAGTACTTC. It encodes CASSRTSGTGGIEQYF.

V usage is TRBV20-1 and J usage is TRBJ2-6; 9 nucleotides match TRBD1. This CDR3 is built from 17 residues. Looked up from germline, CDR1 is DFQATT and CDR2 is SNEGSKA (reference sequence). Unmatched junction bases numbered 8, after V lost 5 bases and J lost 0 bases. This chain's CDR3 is CSAVTPGQGSGANVLTF. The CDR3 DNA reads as TGCAGTGCTGTGACCCCGGGACAGGGCTCTGGGGCCAACGTCCTGACTTTC.

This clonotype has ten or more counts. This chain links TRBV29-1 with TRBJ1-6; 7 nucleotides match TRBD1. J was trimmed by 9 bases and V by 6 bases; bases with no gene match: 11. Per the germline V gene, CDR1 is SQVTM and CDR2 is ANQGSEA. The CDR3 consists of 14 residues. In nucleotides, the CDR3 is TGCAGCGTCCGCCGGGACAGCGAATTTTCACCCCTCCACTTT. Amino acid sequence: CSVRRDSEFSPLHF.

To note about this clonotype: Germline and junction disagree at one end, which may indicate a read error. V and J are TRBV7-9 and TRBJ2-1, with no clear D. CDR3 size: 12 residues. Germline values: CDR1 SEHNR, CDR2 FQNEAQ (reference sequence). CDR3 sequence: CSSSPDYNEQFF. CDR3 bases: TGTTCCAGCAGCCCGGACTACAATGAGCAGTTCTTC.

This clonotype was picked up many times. CDR3 nucleotides: TGTGCCAGCAGTGAAGAAGGGACATGGGATGAGACCCAGTACTTC. Translated, it gives CASSEEGTWDETQYF. The rearrangement uses TRBV6-1 and TRBJ2-5, with a possible D match to TRBD1 (6 bases). The CDR3 totals 15 residues. Trimming cost V 1 base and J 5 bases, with 14 bases left between them. Germline loops: CDR1 MNHNS, CDR2 SASEGT.

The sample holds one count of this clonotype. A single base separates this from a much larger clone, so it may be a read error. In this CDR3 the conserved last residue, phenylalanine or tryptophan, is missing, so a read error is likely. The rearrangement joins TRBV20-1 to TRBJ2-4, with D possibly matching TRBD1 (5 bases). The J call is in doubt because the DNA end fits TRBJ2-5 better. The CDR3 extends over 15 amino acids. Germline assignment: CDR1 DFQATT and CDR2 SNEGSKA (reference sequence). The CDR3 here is CSARRTDRSVETQYL. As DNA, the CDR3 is TGCAGTGCTAGGAGGACCGACAGATCCGTGGAGACCCAGTACCTC.

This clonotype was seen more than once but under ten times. The CDR3: CASSLPSGRASEQFF. In nucleotides, the CDR3 is TGTGCCAGCAGCTTGCCTAGCGGGAGGGCCTCTGAGCAGTTCTTC. The V call is TRBV7-2, the J call TRBJ2-1; 12 bases fit TRBD2. CDR1 and CDR2 (germline): SGHTA, FQGNSA. This CDR3 has 15 amino acids. Trimming at V came to 3 bases and at J to 9 bases, leaving 6 bases not matched to a gene.

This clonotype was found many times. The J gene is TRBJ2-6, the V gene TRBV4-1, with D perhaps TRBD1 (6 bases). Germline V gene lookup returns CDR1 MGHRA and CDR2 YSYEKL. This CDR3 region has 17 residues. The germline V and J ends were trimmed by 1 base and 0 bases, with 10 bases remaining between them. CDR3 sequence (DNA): TGCGCCAGCAGCCAAGGGACAGCCAGCTCTGGGGCCAACGTCCTGACTTTC. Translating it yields CASSQGTASSGANVLTF.

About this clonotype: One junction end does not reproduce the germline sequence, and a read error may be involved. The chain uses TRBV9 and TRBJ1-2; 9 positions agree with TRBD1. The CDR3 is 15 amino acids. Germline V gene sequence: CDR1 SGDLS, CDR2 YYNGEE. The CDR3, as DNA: TGTGCCAGCAGCGTAAAAGGACAGGGGAACTATAGCTACACCTTC. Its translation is CASSVKGQGNYSYTF.

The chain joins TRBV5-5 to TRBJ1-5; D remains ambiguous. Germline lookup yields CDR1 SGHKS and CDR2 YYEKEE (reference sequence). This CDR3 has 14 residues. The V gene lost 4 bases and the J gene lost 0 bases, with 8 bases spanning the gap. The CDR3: CASSRDYSNQPQHF. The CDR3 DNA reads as TGTGCCAGCAGCCGTGACTATAGCAATCAGCCCCAGCATTTT.

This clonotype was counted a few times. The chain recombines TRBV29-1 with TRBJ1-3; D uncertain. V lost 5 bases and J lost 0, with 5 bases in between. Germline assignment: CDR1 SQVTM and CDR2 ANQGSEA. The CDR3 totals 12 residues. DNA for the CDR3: TGCAGCGTTTCCTACTCTGGAAACACCATATATTTT. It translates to CSVSYSGNTIYF.

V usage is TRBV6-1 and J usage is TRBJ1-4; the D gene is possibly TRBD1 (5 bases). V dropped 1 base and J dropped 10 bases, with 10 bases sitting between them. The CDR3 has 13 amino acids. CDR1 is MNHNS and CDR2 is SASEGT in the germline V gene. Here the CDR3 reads CASSEVRDGKLFF. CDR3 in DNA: TGTGCCAGCAGTGAAGTCCGGGACGGAAAACTGTTTTTT.

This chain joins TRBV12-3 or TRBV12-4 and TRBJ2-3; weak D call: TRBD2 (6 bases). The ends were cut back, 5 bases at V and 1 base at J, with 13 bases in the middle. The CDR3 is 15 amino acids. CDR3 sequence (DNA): TGTGCCAGCAGTCTTGGACTACCGCGCACAGATACGCAGTATTTT. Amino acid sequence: CASSLGLPRTDTQYF.

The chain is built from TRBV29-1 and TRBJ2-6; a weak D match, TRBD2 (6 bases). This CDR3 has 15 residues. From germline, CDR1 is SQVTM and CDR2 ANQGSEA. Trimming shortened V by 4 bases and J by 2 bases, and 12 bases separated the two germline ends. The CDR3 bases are TGCAGCGTTGGGCTCCCGGGGGCTGGGGCCAACGTCCTGACTTTC. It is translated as CSVGLPGAGANVLTF.

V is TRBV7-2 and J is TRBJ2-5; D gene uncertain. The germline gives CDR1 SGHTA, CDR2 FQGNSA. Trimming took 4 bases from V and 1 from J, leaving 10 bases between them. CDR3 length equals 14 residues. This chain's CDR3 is CASSSNSPQETQYF. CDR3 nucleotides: TGTGCCAGCAGCTCGAATAGCCCCCAAGAGACCCAGTACTTC.